This T cell receptor (beta chain) was sequenced for a study of human T cells and chemical hapten exposure. About the study: Slight differences in pooled library volume were the main source of varying TCR yields across samples.

General study findings and limits: TCRs whose frequency exceeded 1 in 1000 remained the same following DPC sensitization.

Regarding time point: healthy volunteer bleed at 6 weeks. Whole blood, unfractionated, served as the material for total RNA extraction. This clonotype appeared many times. Its cognate antigen is unknown. TCRdb passed the RACE reads through MiXCR, listing each CDR3 protein once. The table has about 30,000 distinct CDR3 sequences, around 5% seen once; the top ten hold roughly 12%. The ends lost 5 bases at V and 5 bases at J; junction bases unmatched: 5. Germline V CDR1 and CDR2: SGHTA, FQGNSA. CDR3 length equals 15 residues. The sequence derives from a human donor in good health. Some clones in this sample may be carry-over from other donors' samples. The sequenced sample was whole blood. The chain uses TRBV7-2 and TRBJ2-1; 11 positions agree with TRBD2. This CDR3 reads CASSRTSGGDNEQFF. CDR3 nucleotides: TGTGCCAGCAGCCGAACTAGCGGGGGAGACAATGAGCAGTTCTTC.